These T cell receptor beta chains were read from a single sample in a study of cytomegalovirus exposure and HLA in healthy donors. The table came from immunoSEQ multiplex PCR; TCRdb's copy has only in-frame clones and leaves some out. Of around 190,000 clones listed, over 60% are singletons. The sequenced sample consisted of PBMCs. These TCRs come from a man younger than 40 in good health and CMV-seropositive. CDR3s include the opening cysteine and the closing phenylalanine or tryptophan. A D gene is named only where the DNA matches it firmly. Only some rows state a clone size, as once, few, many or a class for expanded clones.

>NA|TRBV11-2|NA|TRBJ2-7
CASSLRRGFTSYEQYF
TGTGCCAGCAGCTTACGGCGCGGGTTCACCTCCTACGAGCAGTACTTC
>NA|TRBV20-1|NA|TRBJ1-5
CSAQRGGPQHF
TGCAGTGCCCAACGGGGAGGGCCCCAGCATTTT
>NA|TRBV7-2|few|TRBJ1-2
CASSFLGDRFYGYTF
TGTGCCAGCAGCTTTCTGGGTGACAGATTCTATGGCTACACCTTC
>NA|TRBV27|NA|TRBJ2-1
CAGGKFNEQFF
TGTGCCGGCGGAAAATTCAATGAGCAGTTCTTC
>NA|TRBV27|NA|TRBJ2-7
CASSLAGSSYEQYF
TGTGCCAGCAGTTTAGCTGGTAGCTCCTACGAGCAGTACTTC
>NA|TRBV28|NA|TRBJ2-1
CAAATSSYNEQFF
TGTGCCGCAGCGACTAGCTCCTACAATGAGCAGTTCTTC
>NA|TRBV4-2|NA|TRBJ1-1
CASSQDQEVFF
TGTGCCAGCAGCCAAGACCAGGAAGTTTTCTTT
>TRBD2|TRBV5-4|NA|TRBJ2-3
CASSIAGGMSDTQYF
TGTGCCAGCAGCATAGCGGGAGGGATGTCAGATACGCAGTATTTT
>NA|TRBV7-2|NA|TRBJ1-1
CASSLQNRAGATEAFF
TGTGCCAGCAGCTTACAAAACAGGGCAGGGGCCACTGAAGCTTTCTTT
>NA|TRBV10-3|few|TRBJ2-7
CAISPGTYEQYF
TGTGCCATCAGCCCAGGCACGTACGAGCAGTACTTC
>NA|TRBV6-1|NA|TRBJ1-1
CASSEAYRPRAFF
TGTGCCAGCAGTGAAGCGTACAGACCTCGGGCTTTCTTT
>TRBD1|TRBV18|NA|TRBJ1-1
CASSPQGAGTEAFF
TGTGCCAGCTCACCACAGGGGGCCGGCACTGAAGCTTTCTTT
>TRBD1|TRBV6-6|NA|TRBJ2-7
CASRAGTGYYEQYF
TGTGCCAGCAGGGCCGGGACAGGGTACTACGAGCAGTACTTC
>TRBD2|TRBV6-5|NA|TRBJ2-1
CASSWAGGDHNEQFF
TGTGCCAGCAGTTGGGCGGGAGGGGACCACAATGAGCAGTTCTTC
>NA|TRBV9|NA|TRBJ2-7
CASSVGRSSYEQYF
TGTGCCAGCAGCGTGGGGCGGAGCTCCTACGAGCAGTACTTC
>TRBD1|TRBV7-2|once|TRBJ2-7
CASSRSGTGDAYEQYF
TGTGCCAGCAGCAGATCCGGGACAGGGGACGCCTACGAGCAGTACTTC
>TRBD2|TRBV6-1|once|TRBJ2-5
CAHREGEGRETQYF
TGTGCCCACCGGGAAGGGGAGGGCAGGGAGACCCAGTACTTC
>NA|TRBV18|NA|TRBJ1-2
CASSQGGDGYTF
TGTGCCAGCTCGCAGGGAGGGGACGGCTACACCTTC
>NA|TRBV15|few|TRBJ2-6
CATSREVTYSGANVLTF
TGTGCCACCAGCAGAGAGGTCACCTACTCTGGGGCCAACGTCCTGACTTTC
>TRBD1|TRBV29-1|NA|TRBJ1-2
CSVGGTGDYGYTF
TGCAGCGTTGGTGGGACAGGGGACTATGGCTACACCTTC
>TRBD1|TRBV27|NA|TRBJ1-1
CASSPQGAAAEAFF
TGTGCCAGCAGCCCTCAGGGGGCTGCGGCTGAAGCTTTCTTT
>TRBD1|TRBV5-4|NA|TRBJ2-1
CASSRGQGENNEQFF
TGTGCCAGCAGCCGCGGACAGGGGGAGAACAATGAGCAGTTCTTC
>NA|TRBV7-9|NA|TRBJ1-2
CASSPDRRPGGYTF
TGTGCCAGCAGCCCCGACAGGCGTCCGGGAGGCTACACCTTC
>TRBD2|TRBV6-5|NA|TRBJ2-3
CASSRTSGGTDTQYF
TGTGCCAGCAGTCGGACTAGCGGGGGCACAGATACGCAGTATTTT
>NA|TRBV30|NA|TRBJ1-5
CAHPSSVSSNQPQHF
TGTGCCCACCCATCGTCAGTCTCGTCCAATCAGCCCCAGCATTTT
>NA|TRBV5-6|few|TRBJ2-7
CASNRQKHYEQYF
TGTGCCAGCAACCGACAGAAGCACTACGAGCAGTACTTC
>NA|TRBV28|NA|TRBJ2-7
CASSFYRAGSYEQYF
TGTGCCAGCAGTTTCTACAGGGCCGGTTCCTACGAGCAGTACTTC
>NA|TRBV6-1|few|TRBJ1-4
CATGRGEKLFF
TGTGCCACTGGCCGGGGAGAAAAACTGTTTTTT
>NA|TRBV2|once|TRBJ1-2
CASSVLQNYGYTF
TGTGCCAGCAGTGTTCTACAGAACTATGGCTACACCTTC
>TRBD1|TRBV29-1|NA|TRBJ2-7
CSARGGRGLTYEQYF
TGCAGCGCCCGAGGGGGCAGGGGGCTAACCTACGAGCAGTACTTC
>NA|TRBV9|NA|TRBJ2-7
CASSEAGATGYEQYF
TGTGCCAGCAGTGAAGCAGGGGCCACGGGGTACGAGCAGTACTTC
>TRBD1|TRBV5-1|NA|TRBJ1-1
CASSPDRGGMSNTEAFF
TGCGCCAGCAGCCCGGACAGGGGGGGAATGTCTAACACTGAAGCTTTCTTT
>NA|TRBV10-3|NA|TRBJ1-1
CAISGPGVTEAFF
TGTGCCATCAGTGGGCCGGGAGTCACTGAAGCTTTCTTT
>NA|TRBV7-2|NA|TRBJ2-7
CASSLRVYEQYF
TGTGCCAGCAGCTTACGGGTTTACGAGCAGTACTTC
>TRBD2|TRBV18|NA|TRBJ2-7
CASSLGSGRAGYEQYF
TGTGCCAGCTCACTTGGTAGCGGGAGGGCCGGTTACGAGCAGTACTTC
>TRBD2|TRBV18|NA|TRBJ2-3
CASSPQLAGGLTDTQYF
TGTGCCAGCTCACCACAACTAGCGGGGGGCCTCACAGATACGCAGTATTTT
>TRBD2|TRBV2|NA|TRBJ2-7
CASSSRLAGPLEQYF
TGTGCCAGCAGTTCTCGACTAGCGGGCCCCCTGGAGCAGTACTTC
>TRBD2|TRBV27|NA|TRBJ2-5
CASRGLAEDGEQYF
TGTGCCAGCAGGGGACTAGCGGAGGATGGGGAGCAGTACTTC
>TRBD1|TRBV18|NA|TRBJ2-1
CASSLGQGANEQFF
TGTGCCAGCTCACTGGGACAGGGGGCCAATGAGCAGTTCTTC
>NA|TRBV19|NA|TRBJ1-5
CASSTDSLNQPQHF
TGTGCCAGTAGCACGGACAGCCTCAATCAGCCCCAGCATTTT
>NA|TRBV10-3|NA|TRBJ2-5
CAISESNFQETQYF
TGTGCCATCAGTGAGTCGAACTTTCAAGAGACCCAGTACTTC
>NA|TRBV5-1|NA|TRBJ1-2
CASSLSQATNYGYTF
TGCGCCAGCAGCTTGTCTCAAGCGACGAACTATGGCTACACCTTC
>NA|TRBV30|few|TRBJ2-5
CAWSVGRETQYF
TGTGCCTGGAGTGTGGGGAGGGAGACCCAGTACTTC
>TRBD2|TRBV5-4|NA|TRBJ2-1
CASSSGGSRDNEQFF
TGTGCCAGCAGCTCCGGCGGGAGTCGCGACAATGAGCAGTTCTTC
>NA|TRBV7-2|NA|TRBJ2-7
CASSHGQPYEQYF
TGTGCCAGCAGCCACGGACAACCCTACGAGCAGTACTTC
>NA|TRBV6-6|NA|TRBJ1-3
CASSYSSGGNTIYF
TGTGCCAGCAGTTACTCGTCGGGGGGAAACACCATATATTTT
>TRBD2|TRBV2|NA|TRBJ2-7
CASRLAGPSYEQYF
TGTGCCAGCAGACTAGCGGGGCCCTCCTACGAGCAGTACTTC
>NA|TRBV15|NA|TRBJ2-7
CATSSPGSTHEQYF
TGTGCCACCAGCAGCCCTGGGAGTACCCACGAGCAGTACTTC
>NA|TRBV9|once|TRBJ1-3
CASSETGGSGNTIYF
TGTGCCAGCAGCGAGACGGGGGGCTCTGGAAACACCATATATTTT
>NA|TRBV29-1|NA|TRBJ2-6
CSAQYSGANVLTF
TGCAGCGCTCAGTACTCTGGGGCCAACGTCCTGACTTTC
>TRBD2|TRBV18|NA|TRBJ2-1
CASSPVGGDEQFF
TGTGCCAGCTCCCCCGTTGGGGGGGATGAGCAGTTCTTC
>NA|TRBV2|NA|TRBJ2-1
CASSEGGLLGNEQFF
TGTGCCAGCAGTGAAGGGGGACTCCTCGGGAATGAGCAGTTCTTC